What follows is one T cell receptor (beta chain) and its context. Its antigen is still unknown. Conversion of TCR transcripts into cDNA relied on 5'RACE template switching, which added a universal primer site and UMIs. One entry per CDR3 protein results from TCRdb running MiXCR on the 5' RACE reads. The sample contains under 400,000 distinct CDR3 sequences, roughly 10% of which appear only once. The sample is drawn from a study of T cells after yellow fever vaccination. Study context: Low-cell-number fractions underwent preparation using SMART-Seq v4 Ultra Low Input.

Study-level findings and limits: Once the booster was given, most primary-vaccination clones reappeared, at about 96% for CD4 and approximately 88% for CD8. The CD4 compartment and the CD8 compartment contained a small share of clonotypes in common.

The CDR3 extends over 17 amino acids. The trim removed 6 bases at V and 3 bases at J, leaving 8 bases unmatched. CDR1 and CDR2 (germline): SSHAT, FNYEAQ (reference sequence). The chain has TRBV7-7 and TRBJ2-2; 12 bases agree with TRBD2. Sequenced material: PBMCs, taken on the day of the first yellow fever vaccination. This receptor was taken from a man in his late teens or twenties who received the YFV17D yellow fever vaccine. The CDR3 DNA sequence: TGTGCCAGCAGTCTGACTAGCGGGGGCCAATACACCGGGGAGCTGTTTTTT. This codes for CASSLTSGGQYTGELFF.